Included here is one T cell receptor (beta chain) sequence, with context. Its matching antigen is unknown. Germline CDR1 and CDR2: SGHAT and FQNNGV. V dropped 2 bases and J dropped 0; count of bases not matched to a gene: 11. This CDR3 has 18 amino acids. TCRdb reanalysed the multiplex PCR reads using MiXCR and keeps one entry per CDR3 protein. Of 20,000 to 25,000 distinct CDR3 sequences listed, approximately 40% are singletons. This sample is part of a study of breast tumors, draining lymph nodes, adjacent tissues. Study outcomes and limitations: Tumors had less TCR diversity than lymph nodes, more than nontumor tissue. The lymph node origin of tumor T cells was framed as consistent with a hypothesis, not demonstrated. Compared with basal-like, luminal-like tumors shared significantly more repertoire with nontumor tissue. The data were judged consistent with most tumor T cells coming from lymph node and expanding in tumor.

The sequenced material came from breast tumor tissue. The TCR originated in a female donor with breast cancer. Some clones in this sample may be carry-over from other donors' samples. The chain uses TRBV11-2 and TRBJ2-7; 9 bases agree with TRBD1. The CDR3 region is CASSLFGGTGQSSYEQYF. CDR3 nucleotides: TGTGCCAGCAGCTTATTCGGGGGGACAGGGCAAAGCTCCTACGAGCAGTACTTC.